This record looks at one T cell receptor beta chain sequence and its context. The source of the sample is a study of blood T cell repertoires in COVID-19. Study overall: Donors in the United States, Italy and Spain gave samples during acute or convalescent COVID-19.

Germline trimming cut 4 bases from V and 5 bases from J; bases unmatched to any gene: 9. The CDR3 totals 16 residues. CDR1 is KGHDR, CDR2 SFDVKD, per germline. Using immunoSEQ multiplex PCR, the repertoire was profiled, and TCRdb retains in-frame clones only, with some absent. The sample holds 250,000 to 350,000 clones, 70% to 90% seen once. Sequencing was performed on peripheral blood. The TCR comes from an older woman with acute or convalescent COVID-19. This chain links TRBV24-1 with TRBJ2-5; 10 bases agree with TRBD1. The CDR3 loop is CATSEGGQGELETQYF. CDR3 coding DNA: TGTGCCACCAGTGAGGGCGGACAGGGGGAACTGGAGACCCAGTACTTC.